The 27 T cell receptor beta chains given below trace back to one sample, sequenced in a study of control samples from healthy donors and cancer patients. Some clones are missing from TCRdb's copy, which holds only in-frame ones; the method was immunoSEQ multiplex PCR. The table records 60,000 to 75,000 clones, about 83% of them present only once. The sample consisted of blood. The receptors derive from a man aged 55 to 70 in good health.

In this sample, this clone turned up once. This chain links TRBV25-1 with TRBJ1-5; D is perhaps TRBD1 (6 bases). The CDR3 is 14 amino acids. The V end lost 6 bases, the J end lost 7 bases, and 16 bases lay between the germline ends. CDR1 and CDR2 (germline): MGHDK, SYGVNS. DNA for the CDR3: TGTGCCAGCAGCGAAAACAGGGACGGACAGCCCCAGCATTTT. Translating it yields CASSENRDGQPQHF.

The chain uses TRBV27 and TRBJ1-1; D is unclear. V lost 4 bases and J 1 base, leaving 10 bases between the germline ends. The CDR3 loop spans 14 amino acids. The germline V gene has CDR1 MNHEY and CDR2 SMNVEV (reference sequence). The CDR3 bases are TGTGCCAGCAGTTGGGCCCCCAGGAACACTGAAGCTTTCTTT. Its translation: CASSWAPRNTEAFF.

The chain employs TRBV5-1 and TRBJ2-1, with 9 bases identical to TRBD1. Germline CDR1 is SGHRS and CDR2 is YFSETQ. The CDR3 runs 13 residues. The J segment lost 7 bases and the V segment lost 5 bases, leaving 4 bases of the junction unmatched. The DNA of the CDR3 is TGCGCCAGCAGACGTGACAGGGGGAATGAGCAGTTCTTC. Translation: CASRRDRGNEQFF.

This CDR3 is CASRRSENSYEQYF. In DNA, the CDR3 is TGTGCCAGCAGACGTAGCGAGAACTCCTACGAGCAGTACTTC. The chain recombines TRBV6-1 with TRBJ2-7; perhaps TRBD2 as D (5 bases). V was pared by 6 bases and J by 0 bases, with 12 bases between. The V gene's germline CDR1 is MNHNS and CDR2 SASEGT. The CDR3 length is 14 residues.

The chain carries TRBV30 and TRBJ2-3; D is possibly TRBD2 (7 bases). This CDR3 contains 14 residues. Germline V gene lookup returns CDR1 GTSNPN and CDR2 SVGIG (reference sequence). Trimming removed 5 bases at V and 7 bases at J, with 19 bases between. CDR3 sequence reads: CAWGARGGRNTQYF. CDR3 in DNA: TGTGCCTGGGGAGCAAGGGGGGGCAGGAATACGCAGTATTTT.

A single count supports this clone. The chain couples TRBV4-2 to TRBJ1-1, with 8 bases matching TRBD1. The CDR3 loop spans 17 amino acids. The ends lost 0 bases at V and 4 bases at J; junction bases unmatched: 10. Looked up from germline, CDR1 is LGHNA and CDR2 is YNFKEQ. The CDR3 protein is CASSQEGIRGPGTEAFF. The CDR3 DNA follows: TGTGCCAGCAGCCAAGAGGGGATCAGGGGGCCGGGCACTGAAGCTTTCTTT.

The chain is built from TRBV18 and TRBJ2-5; 13 nucleotides match TRBD2. Trimming removed 6 bases from V and 4 bases from J; junction bases left unmatched: 14. CDR1 KGHSH and CDR2 LQKENI come from the germline V gene. This CDR3 region has 18 residues. CDR3 nucleotides: TGTGCCAGCTCCAGGGGGATACTAGCGGGAGGGCCTTTAGAGACCCAGTACTTC. Residues: CASSRGILAGGPLETQYF.

This clone came up a few times. The chain carries TRBV6-2 or TRBV6-3 and TRBJ2-5; 9 positions agree with TRBD2. V dropped 2 bases and J dropped 4; count of bases not matched to a gene: 8. Germline assignment: CDR1 MNHEY and CDR2 SVGEGT. The CDR3 consists of 16 residues. The CDR3 region is CASSYVGGRESETQYF. The DNA of the CDR3 is TGTGCCAGCAGTTACGTTGGCGGGAGGGAGTCAGAGACCCAGTACTTC.

The chain has TRBV29-1 and TRBJ2-3; D uncertain. Per the germline V gene, CDR1 is SQVTM and CDR2 is ANQGSEA. CDR3 size: 12 residues. Trimming removed 5 bases at V and 3 bases at J, with 9 bases between. The DNA for the CDR3 is TGCAGCGTTCGACCGGAAACAGATACGCAGTATTTT. Translating gives CSVRPETDTQYF.

This clone is a singleton in its sample. The chain employs TRBV27 and TRBJ2-7; 7 nucleotides line up with TRBD2. J was trimmed by 0 bases and V by 6 bases; bases with no gene match: 5. Germline assignment: CDR1 MNHEY and CDR2 SMNVEV (reference sequence). There are 14 residues in the CDR3. The CDR3 protein is CASRLSGISYEQYF. For the CDR3, the DNA is TGTGCCAGCAGGCTGAGCGGGATCTCCTACGAGCAGTACTTC.

CDR3 DNA sequence: TGTGCCAGTAGTTCACCGGGACAGCCCACCGGGGAGCTGTTTTTT. It translates to CASSSPGQPTGELFF. The J gene is TRBJ2-2, the V gene TRBV19; TRBD1 agrees at 7 bases. Per germline, CDR1 LNHDA and CDR2 SQIVND (reference sequence). The junction had 7 bases not matched to a gene; V was cut back by 5 bases and J by 4 bases. The CDR3 runs to 15 residues.

A note on this clone: In the same sample, other DNA sequences code for this CDR3. The CDR3: CASSLGDSSYEQYF. Written as DNA, the CDR3 is TGCGCCAGCAGCTTGGGGGACAGTTCCTACGAGCAGTACTTC. V is TRBV5-1 and J is TRBJ2-7; 7 bases line up with TRBD1. CDR3 size: 14 residues. With V trimmed by 0 bases and J by 1 base, 1 base remained unmatched. Germline V gene data show CDR1 as SGHRS and CDR2 as YFSETQ.

This sequence joins TRBV7-2 and TRBJ2-5; perhaps D is TRBD1 or TRBD2 (5 bases each). V shed 2 bases and J shed 4 bases, with 8 bases lying between them. CDR1 SGHTA and CDR2 FQGNSA come from the germline V gene. The CDR3 is 13 residues long. The CDR3 DNA sequence: TGTGCCAGCAGCTTAAGAGGGACAGAGACCCAGTACTTC. This encodes CASSLRGTETQYF.

The chain uses TRBV19 and TRBJ2-3; 10 bases map to TRBD2. This CDR3 is built from 17 residues. Germline V CDR1 and CDR2: LNHDA, SQIVND (reference sequence). V shed 4 bases, J shed 3 bases, and the junction held 10 bases outside the gene matches. CDR3 residues: CASSTLGLAGGTDTQYF. The CDR3 DNA reads TGTGCCAGTAGTACCCTGGGGTTAGCGGGAGGTACAGATACGCAGTATTTT.

This clone was seen only once. The CDR3 here is CASSQVPGLSGNTIYF. In DNA form, the CDR3 reads TGCGCCAGCAGCCAAGTCCCGGGCCTCTCTGGAAACACCATATATTTT. V gene TRBV4-3 combines with J gene TRBJ1-3; no clear D gene. CDR1 and CDR2 from the germline V gene are LGHNA and YSLEER. V was trimmed by 1 base and J by 0 bases, leaving 10 bases between them. CDR3 length equals 16 residues.

V gene TRBV6-1 combines with J gene TRBJ1-1; no clear D gene. CDR3 size: 13 residues. The ends were cut back, 3 bases at V and 10 bases at J, with 15 bases in the middle. CDR1 is MNHNS and CDR2 is SASEGT in the germline V gene. The CDR3 loop is CASSDNPNLGAFF. In DNA form, the CDR3 reads TGTGCCAGCAGTGACAACCCCAATCTCGGAGCTTTCTTT.

This clone was counted a few times. This chain uses TRBV9 with TRBJ1-5, with D maybe TRBD1 (5 bases). The CDR3 is 15 amino acids. CDR1 SGDLS and CDR2 YYNGEE come from the germline V gene. Trimming removed 0 bases from V and 6 bases from J, with 13 bases in between. CDR3 sequence: CASSVEAGLAQPQHF. As DNA, the CDR3 is TGTGCCAGCAGCGTAGAGGCAGGGCTCGCTCAGCCCCAGCATTTT.

V is TRBV5-5 and J is TRBJ2-1, with D unclear. Trimming took off 7 bases at V and 4 bases at J, with 6 bases between the two ends. The CDR3 sequence is 11 residues long. Germline loops: CDR1 SGHKS, CDR2 YYEKEE (reference sequence). The chain's CDR3 is CASQDYNEQFF. CDR3 sequence (DNA): TGTGCCAGCCAAGATTACAATGAGCAGTTCTTC.

V is TRBV7-2 and J is TRBJ2-1, with D maybe TRBD1 (5 bases). This CDR3 region has 15 residues. The V and J ends lost 5 bases and 0 bases respectively, with 11 bases between them. Germline V gene lookup returns CDR1 SGHTA and CDR2 FQGNSA. The CDR3 loop is CASSIDSSSYNEQFF. Here the CDR3 DNA reads TGTGCCAGCAGCATCGACAGTAGCTCCTACAATGAGCAGTTCTTC.

The rearrangement joins TRBV19 to TRBJ2-5; D possibly matches TRBD1 or TRBD2 (6 bases each). Germline CDR1 and CDR2: LNHDA and SQIVND (reference sequence). The germline V and J ends were trimmed by 1 base and 4 bases, with 7 bases remaining between them. CDR3 length: 13 amino acids. CDR3 nucleotide sequence: TGTGCCAGTAGTATAGGGGGGGCAGAGACCCAGTACTTC. As protein: CASSIGGAETQYF.

In this sample, this clone turned up a few times. This rearrangement joins TRBV27 to TRBJ2-1, with 10 bases fitting TRBD2. Germline CDR1 and CDR2: MNHEY and SMNVEV (reference sequence). The CDR3 sequence is 15 residues long. The V and J ends lost 3 bases and 7 bases, in that order; junction bases with no gene match: 6. DNA of the CDR3: TGTGCCAGCAGTTTTGGGCTAGCGGGAGATAATGAGCAGTTCTTC. It specifies CASSFGLAGDNEQFF.

The V call is TRBV6-6, the J call TRBJ1-1; D uncertain. This CDR3 has 13 residues. The germline gives CDR1 MNHNY, CDR2 SVGAGI (reference sequence). Between the trimmed V and J ends, which lost 4 bases and 3 bases, there was a span of 9 bases. Here the CDR3 reads CASSWLIDTEAFF. The CDR3 DNA follows: TGTGCCAGCAGTTGGCTAATAGACACTGAAGCTTTCTTT.

The CDR3, as DNA: TGTGCCTGGAGTGTATCCGGGTACGAGCAGTACTTC. Its translation: CAWSVSGYEQYF. The V call is TRBV30, the J call TRBJ2-7, with D hard to call. Germline assignment: CDR1 GTSNPN and CDR2 SVGIG (reference sequence). V dropped 0 bases and J dropped 4 bases, with 7 bases sitting between them. This CDR3 comprises 12 residues. The whole variable domain, filled in from reference TRBV30 and TRBJ2-7, reads SQTIHQWPATLVQPVGSPLSLECTVEGTSNPNLYWYRQAAGRGLQLLFYSVGIGQISSEVPQNLSASRPQDRQFILSSKKLLLSDSGFYLCAWSVSGYEQYFGPGTRLTVT.

This sequence joins TRBV6-1 and TRBJ2-5; TRBD1 agrees at 7 bases. Unmatched junction bases numbered 5, after V lost 3 bases and J lost 1 base. The V gene's germline CDR1 is MNHNS and CDR2 SASEGT. CDR3 size: 15 residues. This chain's CDR3 is CASSDPRTGQETQYF. For the CDR3, the DNA is TGTGCCAGCAGTGATCCCAGGACAGGCCAAGAGACCCAGTACTTC.

V and J are TRBV19 and TRBJ2-2, with TRBD2 matching over 7 bases. The CDR3 extends over 15 amino acids. In germline, CDR1 is LNHDA, CDR2 SQIVND (reference sequence). The V segment lost 7 bases and the J segment 3 bases; nucleotides outside the gene matches: 8. The CDR3 here is CASNLVGGYTGELFF. DNA for the CDR3: TGTGCCAGTAACCTGGTGGGGGGGTACACCGGGGAGCTGTTTTTT.

In this sample, this clone turned up a few times. The chain uses TRBV7-2 and TRBJ1-3; D might be TRBD1 (5 bases). The CDR3 loop spans 16 amino acids. Per the germline V gene, CDR1 is SGHTA and CDR2 is FQGNSA. V lost 2 bases to trimming and J lost 2 bases, with 13 bases between them. CDR3 in DNA: TGTGCCAGCAGCTTAATAGCAGGGAACACTGGAAACACCATATATTTT. This gives the protein CASSLIAGNTGNTIYF.

The V and J genes are TRBV27 and TRBJ1-1; a weak D match, TRBD1 (5 bases). Germline CDR1 is MNHEY and CDR2 is SMNVEV (reference sequence). Deletions cut 0 bases from V and 0 bases from J, with 8 bases between. The CDR3 is 15 residues long. This chain's CDR3 is CASSLSGHVNTEAFF. DNA of the CDR3: TGTGCCAGCAGTTTATCCGGACACGTGAACACTGAAGCTTTCTTT.